Sequencing of this T cell receptor beta chain was carried out in a study of identical twins. V lost 4 bases, J lost 6 bases, and 6 bases stayed unmatched. CDR3 size: 15 residues. MiXCR, applied by TCRdb to the 5' RACE reads, yields one record per CDR3 protein. Of roughly 260,000 distinct CDR3 sequences in the sample, over 11% were seen once. Many counts were recorded for this clonotype. Its antigen is unidentified. Study-level results: Memory repertoires showed no such pattern, whereas abundant cord blood beta clonotypes carried fewer insertions.

Sample: memory (CD45RO+) T cells sorted from blood. The gene calls are TRBV12-3 or TRBV12-4 and TRBJ2-3; 11 bases are a match to TRBD2. The sequence was obtained from a woman aged 18-35 years in good health. CDR3 DNA: TGTGCCAGCAGTTCGAATAGCGGGGGGGCGGATACGCAGTATTTT. Translating gives CASSSNSGGADTQYF.